This T cell receptor (beta chain) was documented in a study of CD8+CD57+ T cells in acquired aplastic anemia. General study results and limits: No significant patient-versus-control difference appeared in CD8+ Simpson's diversity.

CDR3 and TCR beta VDJ profiling relied on genomic DNA as the template. TCRdb re-analysed the reads in MiXCR, keeping a single row per CDR3 protein. The data contain under 500,000 distinct CDR3 sequences, approximately 32% of them singletons. Patients chosen for sequencing had shown CD8+CD57+ cell expansion by flow cytometry. The CDR3 has 18 residues. V lost 1 base, J lost 5 bases, and 14 bases stayed unmatched. In germline, CDR1 is SGDLS, CDR2 YYNGEE. A remark on this clonotype: Antigen specificity is unknown.

The clonotype comes from a human donor with aplastic anemia. The chain links TRBV9 to TRBJ2-1, with 8 nucleotides matching TRBD2. Sample: sorted CD4+, CD8+, or CD8+CD57+ T cells (not recorded which) from PBMCs. CDR3 in DNA: TGTGCCAGCAGCGTAACATTACCGGGACTAGGGTCTGACAATGAGCAGTTCTTC. It specifies CASSVTLPGLGSDNEQFF.